A single sample is the source of the 30 T cell receptor beta chains below, sequenced in a study of CD8 T cells in Susac syndrome. An input of about 0.5 to 1 ug of RNA was subjected to reverse transcription using random hexamers. Via MiXCR, TCRdb re-called the immunoSEQ multiplex PCR reads, giving one row per CDR3 protein. The data show tens of thousands of distinct CDR3 sequences, roughly 93% seen once. The material sequenced was CD8+ T cells from PBMCs. These receptors were obtained from a human donor in good health.

The chain employs TRBV15 and TRBJ1-6, with D possibly being TRBD1 (6 bases). From germline, CDR1 is LNHNV and CDR2 YYDKDF (reference sequence). The CDR3 spans 16 residues. V was clipped by 0 bases and J by 7 bases, with 13 bases between them. The CDR3 DNA reads TGTGCCACCAGCAGAGACGGGGACACCCTAAATTCACCCCTCCACTTT. Translation gives CATSRDGDTLNSPLHF.

V usage is TRBV11-2 and J usage is TRBJ2-7; D perhaps matches TRBD1 (7 bases). Germline values: CDR1 SGHAT, CDR2 FQNNGV. This CDR3 is built from 13 residues. Deletions cut 5 bases from V and 5 bases from J, with 13 bases between. The CDR3 sequence: CASSRGTVHEQYF. The CDR3 nucleotides are TGTGCCAGCAGCCGCGGGACAGTCCACGAGCAGTACTTC.

V usage is TRBV5-1 and J usage is TRBJ1-1, with D possibly TRBD1 on 6 matching bases. The CDR3 extends over 14 amino acids. Germline assignment: CDR1 SGHRS and CDR2 YFSETQ. Trimming took off 4 bases at V and 3 bases at J, with 13 bases between the two ends. CDR3 DNA sequence: TGCGCCAGCAGCGGGGACACATCCCACACTGAAGCTTTCTTT. This codes for CASSGDTSHTEAFF.

This clonotype has a single count. The J gene is TRBJ1-1, the V gene TRBV12-3 or TRBV12-4; no firm D call. The CDR3 consists of 13 residues. Trimming removed 2 bases at V and 7 bases at J, with 11 bases between. In DNA form, the CDR3 reads TGTGCCAGCAGTTTAAGCGGACTAAGTGAAGCTTTCTTT. Protein sequence: CASSLSGLSEAFF.

The genes are TRBV6-2 or TRBV6-3 and TRBJ2-7; 7 bases fit TRBD2. CDR3 length: 12 residues. The germline V gene has CDR1 MNHEY and CDR2 SVGEGT. After removal of 4 bases from V and 3 bases from J, the junction contained 0 bases not matched to a gene. CDR3 in DNA: TGTGCCAGCAGTTGGGACTACTACGAGCAGTACTTC. Amino acids: CASSWDYYEQYF.

The chain employs TRBV29-1 and TRBJ2-1; TRBD1 agrees at 7 bases. V shed 3 bases, J shed 0 bases, and the junction held 5 bases outside the gene matches. The CDR3 is 15 amino acids. Germline V gene data show CDR1 as SQVTM and CDR2 as ANQGSEA. The CDR3, as DNA: TGCAGCGTTGAGGGTAGACAGGGCTCCTACAATGAGCAGTTCTTC. It yields the protein CSVEGRQGSYNEQFF.

The chain couples TRBV7-9 to TRBJ2-4; D perhaps matches TRBD2 (5 bases). Germline V gene sequence: CDR1 SEHNR, CDR2 FQNEAQ (reference sequence). This CDR3 comprises 17 residues. The germline V and J ends were trimmed by 3 bases and 1 base, with 16 bases remaining between them. This CDR3 is CASSLATDGVAKNIQYF. The CDR3 bases are TGTGCCAGCAGCTTGGCCACAGACGGGGTGGCCAAAAACATTCAGTACTTC.

The J gene is TRBJ2-1, the V gene TRBV12-3 or TRBV12-4; no firm D call. The CDR3 contains 15 residues. The V end lost 6 bases, the J end lost 0 bases, and 12 bases lay between the germline ends. CDR3 in amino acids: CASSLVSRSYNEQFF. The CDR3 DNA reads TGTGCCAGCAGCCTCGTGAGCCGCTCCTACAATGAGCAGTTCTTC.

The chain couples TRBV5-6 to TRBJ2-2, with D uncertain. This CDR3 has 14 amino acids. Germline V gene lookup returns CDR1 SGHDT and CDR2 YYEEEE. Trimming cost V 7 bases and J 5 bases, with 15 bases left between them. The CDR3 is CASFRARWTGELFF. CDR3 nucleotides: TGTGCCAGCTTTCGGGCTAGATGGACCGGGGAGCTGTTTTTT.

V gene TRBV6-5 combines with J gene TRBJ2-5; 12 positions agree with TRBD2. Per the germline V gene, CDR1 is MNHEY and CDR2 is SVGAGI. The CDR3 spans 15 residues. V was pared by 0 bases and J by 4 bases, with 0 bases of the junction left unmatched. DNA of the CDR3: TGTGCCAGCAGTTACTCGACTAGCGGGGGAGAGACCCAGTACTTC. It is translated as CASSYSTSGGETQYF.

This chain uses TRBV5-5 with TRBJ2-7; 7 nucleotides line up with TRBD1. J gave up 6 bases and V 1 base, and 10 bases lay outside the gene matches. The CDR3 length is 15 residues. Looked up from germline, CDR1 is SGHKS and CDR2 is YYEKEE (reference sequence). The CDR3 DNA reads TGTGCCAGCAGCTTGTTGCGACAGGGTGGAATCGAGCAGTACTTC. Amino acid sequence: CASSLLRQGGIEQYF.

V is TRBV20-1 and J is TRBJ1-1; the D is unclear. V shed 1 base and J shed 8 bases, with 23 bases lying between them. Germline V gene sequence: CDR1 DFQATT, CDR2 SNEGSKA (reference sequence). CDR3 length: 16 residues. This CDR3 reads CSARGFHSDGVVEAFF. CDR3 in DNA: TGCAGTGCTAGAGGATTCCACAGCGATGGAGTTGTCGAAGCTTTCTTT.

This chain uses TRBV5-4 with TRBJ2-3; D possibly matches TRBD1 or TRBD2 (6 bases each). The CDR3 spans 14 residues. V lost 2 bases and J lost 2, with 9 bases in between. Germline V CDR1 and CDR2: SGHNT, YYREEE (reference sequence). CDR3 coding DNA: TGTGCCAGCAGCTTACCGGGGGCCACAGATACGCAGTATTTT. As protein: CASSLPGATDTQYF.

This clonotype appeared a single time. This chain uses TRBV5-6 with TRBJ1-5; D is uncertain. Trimming cost V 1 base and J 0 bases, with 11 bases left between them. This CDR3 is built from 16 residues. Germline CDR1 SGHDT, CDR2 YYEEEE. This chain's CDR3 is CASSLMAAHSNQPQHF. CDR3 coding DNA: TGTGCCAGCAGCTTGATGGCCGCCCATAGCAATCAGCCCCAGCATTTT. The full variable domain, completed using reference TRBV5-6 and TRBJ1-5, is DAGVTQSPTHLIKTRGQQVTLRCSPKSGHDTVSWYQQALGQGPQFIFQYYEEEERQRGNFPDRFSGHQFPNYSSELNVNALLLGDSALYLCASSLMAAHSNQPQHFGDGTRLSIL.

The chain is built from TRBV4-3 and TRBJ1-2; TRBD1 matches at 8 bases. The junction had 10 bases not matched to a gene; V was cut back by 5 bases and J by 8 bases. The germline CDR1 and CDR2 sequences are LGHNA and YSLEER. The CDR3 contains 14 residues. Here the CDR3 reads CASSSGGGTGGYTF. The CDR3 bases are TGCGCCAGCAGCTCAGGGGGCGGCACGGGCGGCTACACCTTC.

The rearrangement uses TRBV7-9 and TRBJ1-2, with D hard to call. This CDR3 comprises 14 residues. V lost 4 bases to trimming and J lost 6 bases, with 15 bases between them. Germline loops: CDR1 SEHNR, CDR2 FQNEAQ (reference sequence). The CDR3 coding sequence is TGTGCCAGCAGCTCGGGGATTCGTCTAAATGGCTACACCTTC. The encoded protein is CASSSGIRLNGYTF. The whole variable domain, remainder taken from reference TRBV7-9 and TRBJ1-2, is DTGVSQNPRHKITKRGQNVTFRCDPISEHNRLYWYRQTLGQGPEFLTYFQNEAQLEKSRLLSDRFSAERPKGSFSTLEIQRTEQGDSAMYLCASSSGIRLNGYTFGSGTRLTVV.

The chain links TRBV27 to TRBJ1-4; D not certain. The CDR3 is 8 residues long. V was shortened by 3 bases and J by 15 bases, with 2 bases between the two germline ends. Germline V CDR1 and CDR2: MNHEY, SMNVEV (reference sequence). CDR3 sequence (DNA): TGTGCCAGCAGTTTGATGTTTTTT. This encodes CASSLMFF.

The CDR3 spells CASSFGTANEQYF. CDR3 bases: TGTGCCAGCAGCTTCGGGACTGCGAACGAGCAGTACTTC. The chain employs TRBV11-2 and TRBJ2-7; D is perhaps TRBD2 (6 bases). V lost 3 bases to trimming and J lost 5 bases, with 11 bases between them. Germline-derived CDR1 and CDR2 are SGHAT and FQNNGV. CDR3 size: 13 residues.

This chain joins TRBV24-1 and TRBJ2-5; D call uncertain. CDR3 length: 14 residues. Trimming removed 3 bases at V and 4 bases at J, with 11 bases between. Germline values: CDR1 KGHDR, CDR2 SFDVKD. The CDR3 protein is CATSDGEGRETQYF. The CDR3 nucleotides read TGTGCCACCAGTGATGGGGAAGGACGAGAGACCCAGTACTTC.

The V gene is TRBV7-9, the J gene TRBJ2-2, with D maybe TRBD2 (5 bases). V was shortened by 1 base and J by 3 bases, with 9 bases between the two germline ends. Germline CDR1 is SEHNR and CDR2 is FQNEAQ (reference sequence). The CDR3 consists of 15 residues. CDR3 in DNA: TGTGCCAGCAGCTTAGAACTAGTTCACACCGGGGAGCTGTTTTTT. Residues: CASSLELVHTGELFF.

CDR3 DNA: TGTGCCAGCAGCTTAGAGGGGACAGGCACCGGGGAGCTGTTTTTT. Protein product: CASSLEGTGTGELFF. The chain uses TRBV13 and TRBJ2-2; TRBD1 agrees at 8 bases. The CDR3 is made up of 15 amino acids. Per germline, CDR1 PRHDT and CDR2 FYEKMQ (reference sequence). The V and J ends lost 1 base and 4 bases, in that order; junction bases with no gene match: 2.

The V call is TRBV29-1, the J call TRBJ2-1; the match to TRBD1 covers 7 bases. The J segment lost 0 bases and the V segment lost 1 base, leaving 0 bases of the junction unmatched. The germline V gene has CDR1 SQVTM and CDR2 ANQGSEA. The CDR3 extends over 14 amino acids. CDR3 loop: CSVEGQGSYNEQFF. CDR3 bases: TGCAGCGTTGAAGGACAGGGCTCCTACAATGAGCAGTTCTTC.

The chain is built from TRBV7-9 and TRBJ2-1; D possibly matches TRBD1 or TRBD2 (6 bases each). This CDR3 comprises 14 residues. CDR1 SEHNR and CDR2 FQNEAQ come from the germline V gene (reference sequence). Trimming pared 1 base from V and 10 bases from J, leaving 14 bases between. The CDR3 is CASSLEGGPWEQFF. CDR3 nucleotides: TGTGCCAGCAGCTTAGAGGGGGGACCATGGGAGCAGTTCTTC. Supplemented by reference TRBV7-9 and TRBJ2-1, the full variable domain reads DTGVSQNPRHKITKRGQNVTFRCDPISEHNRLYWYRQTLGQGPEFLTYFQNEAQLEKSRLLSDRFSAERPKGSFSTLEIQRTEQGDSAMYLCASSLEGGPWEQFFGPGTRLTVL.

V and J are TRBV4-3 and TRBJ1-1; D unresolved. Trimming took 0 bases from V and 5 from J, leaving 7 bases between them. Germline assignment: CDR1 LGHNA and CDR2 YSLEER. This CDR3 is 13 amino acids long. CDR3 DNA: TGCGCCAGCAGCCAAGATTATGGAACTGAAGCTTTCTTT. It specifies CASSQDYGTEAFF.

The gene calls are TRBV4-1 and TRBJ1-2, with 11 positions matching TRBD1. The CDR3 covers 14 residues. Trimming cost V 4 bases and J 5 bases; bases outside gene matches: 3. Germline V gives CDR1 MGHRA, CDR2 YSYEKL. The CDR3 region has the DNA TGCGCCAGCAGCCCCGGACAGGGGGCTTATGGCTACACCTTC. Amino acids: CASSPGQGAYGYTF.

The chain links TRBV2 to TRBJ1-1, with D possibly being TRBD1 (6 bases). V was shortened by 3 bases and J by 0 bases, with 14 bases between the two germline ends. Per germline, CDR1 SNHLY and CDR2 FYNNEI. The CDR3 has 16 residues. The CDR3 protein is CASSEGAEGLNTEAFF. CDR3 DNA: TGTGCCAGCAGTGAGGGGGCAGAGGGCTTGAACACTGAAGCTTTCTTT.

The genes are TRBV7-6 and TRBJ1-4, with 8 bases identical to TRBD1. Germline V CDR1 and CDR2: SGHVS, FNYEAQ. This CDR3 has 16 residues. V trimming: 4 bases; J trimming: 0 bases; junction bases outside the gene matches: 4. This chain's CDR3 is CASSSRQGPTNEKLFF. CDR3 nucleotides: TGTGCCAGCAGCTCACGACAGGGGCCAACTAATGAAAAACTGTTTTTT.

J is TRBJ2-5 and V is TRBV4-1; the D gene is possibly TRBD1 (5 bases). V gave up 0 bases and J gave up 2 bases, with 16 bases separating them. Germline V gives CDR1 MGHRA, CDR2 YSYEKL. This CDR3 has 17 residues. The CDR3 is CASSQEGLPPGQETQYF. CDR3 nucleotide sequence: TGCGCCAGCAGCCAAGAGGGGCTACCTCCAGGTCAAGAGACCCAGTACTTC.

This sequence joins TRBV7-2 and TRBJ2-7, with D maybe TRBD1 (7 bases). This CDR3 spans 15 amino acids. Germline V gene data show CDR1 as SGHTA and CDR2 as FQGNSA. The V end lost 5 bases, the J end lost 7 bases, and 21 bases lay between the germline ends. The CDR3: CASSPLVGGTAEQYF. The DNA of the CDR3 is TGTGCCAGCAGCCCGCTGGTGGGCGGGACAGCGGAGCAGTACTTC.

V and J are TRBV4-3 and TRBJ1-1, with 11 bases that match TRBD1. The CDR3 extends over 16 amino acids. V lost 0 bases to trimming and J lost 3 bases; unmatched junction nucleotides: 3. Germline V gene lookup returns CDR1 LGHNA and CDR2 YSLEER. Written as DNA, the CDR3 is TGCGCCAGCAGCCAAGATAAGGGACAGGGGGACACTGAAGCTTTCTTT. Translated, it gives CASSQDKGQGDTEAFF.